These 5 T cell receptor beta chains were all obtained from the same sample, sequenced in a study of blood T cell repertoires in COVID-19. Here immunoSEQ multiplex PCR was the method, and the copy in TCRdb shows in-frame clones only, minus some. The sample records some 200,000 clones, 80% to 85% being singletons. Sequenced: peripheral blood. These TCRs come from a woman between 55 and 75 years old with acute or convalescent COVID-19.

This chain uses TRBV10-3 with TRBJ2-1, with TRBD1 matching over 10 bases. Trimming cost V 5 bases and J 7 bases; bases outside gene matches: 5. The CDR3 runs 14 residues. The V gene's germline CDR1 is ENHRY and CDR2 SYGVKD. CDR3: CAISPGQGMNEQFF. The CDR3 nucleotides are TGTGCCATCAGTCCGGGACAGGGGATGAATGAGCAGTTCTTC.

The chain is built from TRBV29-1 and TRBJ1-1; D unclear. V shed 4 bases and J shed 1 base, with 7 bases lying between them. Germline CDR1 and CDR2: SQVTM and ANQGSEA. This CDR3 is built from 12 residues. The CDR3 here is CSVVPQNTEAFF. The CDR3 coding sequence is TGCAGCGTTGTCCCCCAGAACACTGAAGCTTTCTTT.

The CDR3 sequence: CASRLGGQGVTSNQPQHF. CDR3 sequence (DNA): TGTGCCAGCAGACTGGGGGGACAGGGCGTCACTAGCAATCAGCCCCAGCATTTT. This chain uses TRBV28 with TRBJ1-5, with 9 bases fitting TRBD1. Looked up from germline, CDR1 is MDHEN and CDR2 is SYDVKM. This CDR3 has 18 amino acids. With V trimmed by 6 bases and J by 0 bases, 12 bases remained unmatched.

This clone was observed a single time. The chain is built from TRBV27 and TRBJ1-5, with 9 bases identical to TRBD1. V lost 4 bases, J lost 2 bases, and 6 bases stayed unmatched. Germline V CDR1 and CDR2: MNHEY, SMNVEV (reference sequence). The CDR3 runs to 16 residues. Written as DNA, the CDR3 is TGTGCCAGCAGTTCAGGGACAGGGTTCGGCAATCAGCCCCAGCATTTT. Encoded protein: CASSSGTGFGNQPQHF.

The V call is TRBV4-3, the J call TRBJ1-2, with D possibly matching TRBD1 (5 bases). Germline V gives CDR1 LGHNA, CDR2 YSLEER. V gave up 0 bases and J gave up 5 bases, with 19 bases separating them. The CDR3 length is 17 residues. Written as DNA, the CDR3 is TGCGCCAGCAGCCAAGATCTGGAGCAGGGTTCCGGATATGGCTACACCTTC. Translation: CASSQDLEQGSGYGYTF.